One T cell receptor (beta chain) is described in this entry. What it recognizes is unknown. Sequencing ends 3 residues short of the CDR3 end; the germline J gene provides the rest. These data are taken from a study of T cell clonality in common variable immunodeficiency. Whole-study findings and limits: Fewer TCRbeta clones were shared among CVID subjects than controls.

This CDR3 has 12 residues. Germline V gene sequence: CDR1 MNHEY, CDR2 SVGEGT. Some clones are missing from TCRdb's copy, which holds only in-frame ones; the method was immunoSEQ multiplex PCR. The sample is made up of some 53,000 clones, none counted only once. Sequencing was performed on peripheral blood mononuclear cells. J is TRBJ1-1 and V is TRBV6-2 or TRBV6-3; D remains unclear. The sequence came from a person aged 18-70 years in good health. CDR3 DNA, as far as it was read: TGTACCACCATGCTCTGGCGCGGTGAA. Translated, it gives CTTMLWRGE. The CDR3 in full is CTTMLWRGEAFF.